The T cell receptor beta chain under discussion was sequenced for a study of T cells in Graves' hyperthyroidism and ophthalmopathy. General study results and limits: Expanded thyroid clonotypes (above 0.001) were mostly also found in blood.

The hyperthyroidism was newly diagnosed and had lasted under 2 months; the patients were aged 18 to 65. The PBMCs were taken from 10 ml of fresh peripheral blood. The TCR beta CDR3 regions underwent amplification using RNA transcripts as the source. The TCR CDR3 was amplified in a first-round RT-PCR using the HTBI primer set. TCRdb analysed the multiplex PCR reads with MiXCR anew, one entry per CDR3 protein. The sample contains roughly 700,000 distinct CDR3 sequences, approximately 14% of which appear only once. This clonotype was picked up many times. The target antigen is unknown. The CDR3 consists of 14 residues. The V gene's germline CDR1 is MNHEY and CDR2 SMNVEV (reference sequence). The V end was cut by 5 bases, the J end by 4 bases, with 12 bases between.

The chain recombines TRBV27 with TRBJ2-1; D is undetermined. The specimen was blood. This clonotype originated in a woman between 18 and 30 years old with Graves' hyperthyroidism. The CDR3 loop is CASSRVSRYNEQFF. The CDR3 DNA reads as TGTGCCAGCAGTCGAGTATCGAGGTACAATGAGCAGTTCTTC.